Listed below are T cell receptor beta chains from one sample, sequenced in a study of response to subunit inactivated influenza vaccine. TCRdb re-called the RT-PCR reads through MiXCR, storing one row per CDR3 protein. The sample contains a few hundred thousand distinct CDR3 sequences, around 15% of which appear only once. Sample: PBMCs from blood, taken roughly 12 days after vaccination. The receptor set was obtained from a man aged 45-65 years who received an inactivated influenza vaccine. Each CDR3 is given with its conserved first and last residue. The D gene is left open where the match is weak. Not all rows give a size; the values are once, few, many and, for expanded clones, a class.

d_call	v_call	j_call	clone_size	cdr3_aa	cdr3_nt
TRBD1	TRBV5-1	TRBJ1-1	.	CASSLDRAGTEAFF	TGCGCCAGCAGCCTGGACAGGGCGGGGACTGAAGCTTTCTTT
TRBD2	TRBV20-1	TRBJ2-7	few	CSASSGGPGEQYF	TGCAGTGCTTCGTCGGGGGGTCCGGGAGAGCAGTACTTC
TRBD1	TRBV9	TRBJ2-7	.	CASSVGTVGPYEQYF	TGTGCCAGCAGCGTGGGGACAGTCGGCCCCTACGAGCAGTACTTC
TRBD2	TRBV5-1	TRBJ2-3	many	CASSPGLAGTDTQYF	TGTGCCAGCAGCCCCGGACTAGCGGGGACAGATACGCAGTATTTT
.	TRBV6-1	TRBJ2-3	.	CASSGRAGTDTQYF	TGTGCCAGCAGCGGCCGGGCGGGAACAGATACGCAGTATTTT
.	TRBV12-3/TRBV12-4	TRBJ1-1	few	CASSTGFTEAFF	TGTGCCAGCAGTACAGGGTTCACTGAAGCTTTCTTT
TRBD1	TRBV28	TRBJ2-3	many	CASRTGQPTDTQYF	TGTGCCAGCAGGACGGGACAGCCCACAGATACGCAGTATTTT
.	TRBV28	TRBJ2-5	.	CASKTGQETQYF	TGTGCCAGCAAGACAGGCCAAGAGACCCAGTACTTC
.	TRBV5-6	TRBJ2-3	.	CASSPLRSYTQYF	TGTGCCAGCAGCCCATTGCGTAGTTATACGCAGTATTTT
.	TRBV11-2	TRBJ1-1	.	CASSPHRRDPEAFF	TGTGCCAGCAGCCCCCACCGCAGAGACCCTGAAGCTTTCTTT
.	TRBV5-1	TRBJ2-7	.	CASSLRPSRVSDTYEQYF	TGCGCCAGCAGCTTGCGACCTTCCCGAGTCTCAGACACATACGAGCAGTACTTC
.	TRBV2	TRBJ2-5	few	CASSPDQSQYF	TGTGCCAGCAGTCCCGACCAATCCCAGTACTTC
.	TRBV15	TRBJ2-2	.	CATSRDKLTGELFF	TGTGCCACCAGCAGAGATAAGCTCACCGGGGAGCTGTTTTTT
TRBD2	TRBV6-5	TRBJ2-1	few	CASSYVNLLAGGPSEEQFF	TGTGCCAGCAGTTACGTCAATTTACTAGCGGGGGGGCCGTCGGAGGAGCAGTTCTTC
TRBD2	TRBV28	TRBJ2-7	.	CASSFERGPSYEQYF	TGTGCCAGTAGTTTTGAGCGGGGTCCTTCCTACGAGCAGTACTTC
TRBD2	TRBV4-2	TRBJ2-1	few	CASSQNLLAGPFYNEQFF	TGTGCCAGCAGCCAGAATTTGTTAGCGGGGCCCTTCTACAATGAGCAGTTCTTC
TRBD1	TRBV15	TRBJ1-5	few	CATSTTGGNQPQHF	TGTGCCACCAGTACAACAGGGGGCAATCAGCCCCAGCATTTT
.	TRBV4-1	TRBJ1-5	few	CASSQVPGFNQPQHF	TGCGCCAGCAGCCAAGTACCGGGGTTTAATCAGCCCCAGCATTTT
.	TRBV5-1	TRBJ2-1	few	CASSLEASPTTEQFF	TGCGCCAGCAGCTTGGAGGCTAGCCCCACGACGGAGCAGTTCTTC
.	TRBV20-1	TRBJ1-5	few	CSAREQGNNQPQHF	TGCAGTGCTAGAGAACAGGGAAACAATCAGCCCCAGCATTTT
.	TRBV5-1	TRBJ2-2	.	CASRNRTANTGELFF	TGCGCCAGCCGTAACAGGACCGCGAACACCGGGGAGCTGTTTTTT
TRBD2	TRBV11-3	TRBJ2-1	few	CASSLSGGTNEQFF	TGTGCCAGCAGCTTAAGCGGGGGGACGAATGAGCAGTTCTTC
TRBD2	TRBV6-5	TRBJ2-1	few	CASSWGLAGVTSYNEQFF	TGTGCCAGCAGTTGGGGACTAGCGGGAGTCACATCCTACAATGAGCAGTTCTTC
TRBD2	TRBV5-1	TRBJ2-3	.	CASSGTSVTTDTQYF	TGCGCCAGCAGCGGTACTAGCGTGACCACAGATACGCAGTATTTT
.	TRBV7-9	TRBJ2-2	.	CASSLRADLAGELFF	TGTGCCAGCAGCTTAAGGGCGGACTTGGCGGGGGAGCTGTTTTTT
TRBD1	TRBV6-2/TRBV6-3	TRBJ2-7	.	CASSYLIIRDRSPYEQYF	TGTGCCAGCAGTTACCTGATAATTCGGGACAGGTCACCCTACGAGCAGTACTTC